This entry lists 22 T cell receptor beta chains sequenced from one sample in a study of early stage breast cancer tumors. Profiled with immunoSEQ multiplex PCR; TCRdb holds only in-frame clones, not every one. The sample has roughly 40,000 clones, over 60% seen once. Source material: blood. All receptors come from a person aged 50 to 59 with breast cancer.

The CDR3 is CASSETSGRSYNEQFF. CDR3 DNA: TGTGCCAGCAGTGAGACTAGCGGGAGATCCTACAATGAGCAGTTCTTC. The J gene is TRBJ2-1, the V gene TRBV25-1; 12 bases line up with TRBD2. V gave up 3 bases and J gave up 1 base; unmatched junction bases: 1. Germline values: CDR1 MGHDK, CDR2 SYGVNS. CDR3 length equals 16 residues.

Here the CDR3 reads CASSAGAKETQYF. CDR3 bases: TGTGCCAGCAGCGCGGGGGCTAAGGAGACCCAGTACTTC. The chain links TRBV11-3 to TRBJ2-5; possibly TRBD2 for D (7 bases). Germline CDR1 is SGHNT and CDR2 is YENEEA. There are 13 residues in the CDR3. The V and J ends lost 5 bases and 5 bases respectively, with 12 bases between them.

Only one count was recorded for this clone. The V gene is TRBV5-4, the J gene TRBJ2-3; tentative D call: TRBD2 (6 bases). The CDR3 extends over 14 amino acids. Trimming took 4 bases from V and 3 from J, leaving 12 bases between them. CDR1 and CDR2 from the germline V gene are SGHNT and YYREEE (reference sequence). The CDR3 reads CASSIDGGTDTQYF. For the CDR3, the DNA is TGTGCCAGCAGCATCGACGGGGGAACAGATACGCAGTATTTT.

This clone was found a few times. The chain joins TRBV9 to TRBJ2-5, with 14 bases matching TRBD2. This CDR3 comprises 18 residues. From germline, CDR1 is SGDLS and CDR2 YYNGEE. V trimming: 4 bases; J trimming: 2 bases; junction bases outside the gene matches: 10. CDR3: CASSKRGLAGVGQETQYF. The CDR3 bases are TGTGCCAGCAGCAAGCGGGGACTAGCGGGAGTGGGACAAGAGACCCAGTACTTC.

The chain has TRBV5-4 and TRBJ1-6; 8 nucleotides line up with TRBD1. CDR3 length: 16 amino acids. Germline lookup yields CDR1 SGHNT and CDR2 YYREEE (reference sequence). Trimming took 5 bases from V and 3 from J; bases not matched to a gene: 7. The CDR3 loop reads CASRDGQGDYNSPLHF. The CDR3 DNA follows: TGTGCCAGCAGAGACGGACAGGGTGACTATAATTCACCCCTCCACTTT.

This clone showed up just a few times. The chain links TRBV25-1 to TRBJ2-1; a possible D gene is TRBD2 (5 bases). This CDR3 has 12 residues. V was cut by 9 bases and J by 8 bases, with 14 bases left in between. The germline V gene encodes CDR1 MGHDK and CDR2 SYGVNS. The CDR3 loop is CASQGSSDEQFF. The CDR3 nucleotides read TGTGCCAGTCAAGGGAGTAGCGATGAGCAGTTCTTC.

CDR3 loop: CASSISRGFSRNTEAFF. In DNA, the CDR3 is TGTGCCAGTAGTATTTCCAGGGGGTTTTCCCGGAACACTGAAGCTTTCTTT. The V gene is TRBV19, the J gene TRBJ1-1, with 7 bases matching TRBD1. Germline loops: CDR1 LNHDA, CDR2 SQIVND (reference sequence). The CDR3 contains 17 residues. V was clipped by 3 bases and J by 1 base; unmatched bases: 11.

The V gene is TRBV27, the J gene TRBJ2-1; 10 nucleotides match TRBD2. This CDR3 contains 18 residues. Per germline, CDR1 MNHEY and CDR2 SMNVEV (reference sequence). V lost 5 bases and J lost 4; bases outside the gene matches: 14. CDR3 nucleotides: TGTGCCAGCAGTGCCCCCCCCTTATTAGCGGGAGGTTACAATGAGCAGTTCTTC. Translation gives CASSAPPLLAGGYNEQFF.

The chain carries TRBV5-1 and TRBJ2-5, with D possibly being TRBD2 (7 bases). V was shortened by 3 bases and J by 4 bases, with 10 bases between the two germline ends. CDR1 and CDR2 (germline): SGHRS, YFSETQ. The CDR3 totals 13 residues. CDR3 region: CASSYRGGETQYF. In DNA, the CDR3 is TGCGCCAGCAGCTATAGGGGGGGAGAGACCCAGTACTTC.

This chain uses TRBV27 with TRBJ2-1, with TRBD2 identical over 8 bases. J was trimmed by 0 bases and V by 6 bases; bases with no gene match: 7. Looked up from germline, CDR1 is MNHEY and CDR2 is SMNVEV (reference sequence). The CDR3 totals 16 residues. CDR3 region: CASRAQRGSSYNEQFF. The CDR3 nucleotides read TGTGCCAGCAGGGCGCAGCGGGGGAGCTCCTACAATGAGCAGTTCTTC.

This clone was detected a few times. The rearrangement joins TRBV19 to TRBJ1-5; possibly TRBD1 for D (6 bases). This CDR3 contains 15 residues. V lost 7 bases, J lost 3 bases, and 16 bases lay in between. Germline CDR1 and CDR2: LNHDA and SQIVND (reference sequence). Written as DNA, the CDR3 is TGTGCCAGTAAACTACAGGGAAGGGACAATCAGCCCCAGCATTTT. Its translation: CASKLQGRDNQPQHF.

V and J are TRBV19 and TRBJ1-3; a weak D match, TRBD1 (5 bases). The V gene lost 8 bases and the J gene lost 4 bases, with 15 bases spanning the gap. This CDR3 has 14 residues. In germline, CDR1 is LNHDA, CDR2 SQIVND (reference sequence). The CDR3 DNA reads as TGTGCCAGTGCGCCCCGGCGGGACGGAAACACCATATATTTT. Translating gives CASAPRRDGNTIYF.

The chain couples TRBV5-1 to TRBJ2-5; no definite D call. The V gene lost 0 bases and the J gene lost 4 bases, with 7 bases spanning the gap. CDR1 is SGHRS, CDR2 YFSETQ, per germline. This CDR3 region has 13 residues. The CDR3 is CASSLGLLETQYF. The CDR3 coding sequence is TGCGCCAGCAGCTTGGGGCTGTTAGAGACCCAGTACTTC.

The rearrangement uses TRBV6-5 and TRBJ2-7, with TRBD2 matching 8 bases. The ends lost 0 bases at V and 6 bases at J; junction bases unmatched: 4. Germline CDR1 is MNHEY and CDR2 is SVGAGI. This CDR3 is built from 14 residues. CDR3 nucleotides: TGTGCCAGCAGTTACTCGAGGACTAGCTCCGAGCAGTACTTC. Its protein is CASSYSRTSSEQYF.

The CDR3 is CASSFYLGQVGSNYGYTF. The DNA of the CDR3 is TGTGCCAGCAGCTTTTACTTAGGACAGGTTGGATCTAACTATGGCTACACCTTC. V is TRBV5-5 and J is TRBJ1-2, with TRBD1 identical over 7 bases. CDR3 length: 18 residues. Germline V lookup: CDR1 SGHKS, CDR2 YYEKEE (reference sequence). After removal of 2 bases from V and 0 bases from J, the junction contained 13 bases not matched to a gene.

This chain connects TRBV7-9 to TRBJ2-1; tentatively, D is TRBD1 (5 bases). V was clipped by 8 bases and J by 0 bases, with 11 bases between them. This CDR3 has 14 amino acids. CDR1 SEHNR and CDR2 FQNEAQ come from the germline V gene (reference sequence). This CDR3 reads CASGAVSSYNEQFF. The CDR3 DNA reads TGTGCCAGCGGGGCGGTGAGCTCCTACAATGAGCAGTTCTTC. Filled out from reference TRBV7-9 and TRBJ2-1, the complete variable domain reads DTGVSQNPRHKITKRGQNVTFRCDPISEHNRLYWYRQTLGQGPEFLTYFQNEAQLEKSRLLSDRFSAERPKGSFSTLEIQRTEQGDSAMYLCASGAVSSYNEQFFGPGTRLTVL.

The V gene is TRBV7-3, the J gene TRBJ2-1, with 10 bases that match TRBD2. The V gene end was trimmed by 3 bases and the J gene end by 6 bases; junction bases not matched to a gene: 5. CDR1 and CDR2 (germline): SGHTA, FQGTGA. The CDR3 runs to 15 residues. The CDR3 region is CASSFTSGIGNEQFF. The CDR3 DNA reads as TGTGCCAGCAGCTTTACTAGCGGGATTGGCAATGAGCAGTTCTTC.

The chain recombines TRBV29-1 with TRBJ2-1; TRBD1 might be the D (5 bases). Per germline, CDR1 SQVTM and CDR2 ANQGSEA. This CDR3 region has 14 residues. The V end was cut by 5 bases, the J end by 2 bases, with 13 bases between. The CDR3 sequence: CSVRRRGTYNEQFF. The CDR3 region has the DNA TGCAGCGTTCGACGAAGGGGCACCTACAATGAGCAGTTCTTC.

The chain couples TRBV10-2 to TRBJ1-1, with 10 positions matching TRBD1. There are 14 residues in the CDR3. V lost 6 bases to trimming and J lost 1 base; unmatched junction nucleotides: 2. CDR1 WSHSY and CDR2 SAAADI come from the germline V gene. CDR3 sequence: CASRDRGPNTEAFF. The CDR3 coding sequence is TGCGCCAGCAGAGACAGGGGGCCGAACACTGAAGCTTTCTTT.

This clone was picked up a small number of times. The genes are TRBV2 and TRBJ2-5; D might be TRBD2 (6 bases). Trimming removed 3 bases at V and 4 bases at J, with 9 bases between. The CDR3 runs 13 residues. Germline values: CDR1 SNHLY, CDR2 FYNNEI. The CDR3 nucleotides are TGTGCCAGCAGTGAGGGAGGAGGAGAGACCCAGTACTTC. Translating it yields CASSEGGGETQYF.

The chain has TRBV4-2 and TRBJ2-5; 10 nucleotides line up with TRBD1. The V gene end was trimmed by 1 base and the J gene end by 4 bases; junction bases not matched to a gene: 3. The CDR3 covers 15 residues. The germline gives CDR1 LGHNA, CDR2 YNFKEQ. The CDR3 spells CASSQGGTGVETQYF. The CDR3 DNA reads TGTGCCAGCAGCCAAGGAGGGACAGGGGTAGAGACCCAGTACTTC.

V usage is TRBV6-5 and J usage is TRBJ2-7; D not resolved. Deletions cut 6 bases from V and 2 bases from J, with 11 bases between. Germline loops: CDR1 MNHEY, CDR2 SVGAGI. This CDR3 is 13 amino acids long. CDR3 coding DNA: TGTGCCAGCAGGGGCCTCGGCCCCTACGAGCAGTACTTC. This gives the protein CASRGLGPYEQYF.